Presented here are 24 T cell receptor beta chains from one specimen sequenced in a study of PD-1 blockade in classical Hodgkin lymphoma. As to time point: cycle 4 day 1 (C4D1), after 5 to 7 weeks of nivolumab. The patients all showed relapse after autologous stem cell transplantation, while their brentuximab vedotin exposure varied. Profiled with immunoSEQ multiplex PCR; TCRdb holds only in-frame clones, not every one. This table holds roughly 100,000 clones, roughly 90% found once. The sequences come from peripheral blood mononuclear cells (PBMCs), collected before the fourth cycle of nivolumab. The origin of the receptors is a human donor with classical Hodgkin lymphoma.

The rearrangement links TRBV5-1 to TRBJ2-4; no firm D call. This CDR3 comprises 16 residues. CDR1 and CDR2 from the germline V gene are SGHRS and YFSETQ. The V end was cut by 3 bases, the J end by 5 bases, with 18 bases between. The CDR3 coding sequence is TGCGCCAGCAGCTCCCCGCCTCCTCTGGACGAAAACATTCAGTACTTC. This codes for CASSSPPPLDENIQYF.

The chain employs TRBV19 and TRBJ1-2; 8 bases fit TRBD1. Trimming took 3 bases from V and 7 from J; bases not matched to a gene: 7. Germline CDR1 is LNHDA and CDR2 is SQIVND (reference sequence). This CDR3 is built from 14 residues. CDR3 in amino acids: CASSMTGDKAGYTF. The CDR3 nucleotides are TGTGCCAGTAGTATGACAGGGGACAAAGCTGGCTACACCTTC. The full variable domain, with the rest looked up from reference TRBV19 and TRBJ1-2, is DGGITQSPKYLFRKEGQNVTLSCEQNLNHDAMYWYRQDPGQGLRLIYYSQIVNDFQKGDIAEGYSVSREKKESFPLTVTSAQKNPTAFYLCASSMTGDKAGYTFGSGTRLTVV.

V is TRBV2 and J is TRBJ2-7; maybe TRBD1 (6 bases). From germline, CDR1 is SNHLY and CDR2 FYNNEI. The germline V and J ends were trimmed by 8 bases and 3 bases, with 17 bases remaining between them. This CDR3 region has 14 residues. The CDR3 loop is CASGSERGNYEQYF. As DNA, the CDR3 is TGTGCCAGCGGCAGTGAGAGGGGGAACTACGAGCAGTACTTC.

The chain couples TRBV7-9 to TRBJ2-3; 12 bases agree with TRBD2. With V trimmed by 3 bases and J by 0 bases, 1 base remained unmatched. CDR1 is SEHNR and CDR2 is FQNEAQ in the germline V gene (reference sequence). This CDR3 comprises 16 residues. In nucleotides, the CDR3 is TGTGCCAGCAGCTTTGGGACTAGCGGGAGCACAGATACGCAGTATTTT. As protein: CASSFGTSGSTDTQYF.

The CDR3 DNA sequence: TGTGCCAGCAGTCACGACTCCAGTCGGTATGAAAAACTGTTTTTT. This translates into CASSHDSSRYEKLFF. The chain recombines TRBV27 with TRBJ1-4; D is unclear. V shed 5 bases and J shed 6 bases, with 16 bases lying between them. Per the germline V gene, CDR1 is MNHEY and CDR2 is SMNVEV (reference sequence). This CDR3 is built from 15 residues.

The chain couples TRBV19 to TRBJ2-6; a possible D gene is TRBD2 (5 bases). CDR1 is LNHDA, CDR2 SQIVND, per germline (reference sequence). This CDR3 region has 18 residues. The V end lost 3 bases, the J end lost 0 bases, and 15 bases lay between the germline ends. The CDR3: CASSIVLDSLSGANVLTF. Here the CDR3 DNA reads TGTGCCAGTAGTATTGTTCTGGACTCACTCTCTGGGGCCAACGTCCTGACTTTC.

The CDR3 bases are TGTGCCAGCAGCCCTCTAGGCGGGGGCGATTGGCAGTATTTT. This gives the protein CASSPLGGGDWQYF. The chain uses TRBV7-2 and TRBJ2-3; D is possibly TRBD2 (7 bases). V lost 5 bases and J lost 11, with 20 bases in between. This CDR3 has 14 amino acids. CDR1 and CDR2 from the germline V gene are SGHTA and FQGNSA.

This chain joins TRBV7-9 and TRBJ1-2; D unresolved. With 0 bases removed from V and 3 bases from J, the gap between germline ends came to 11 bases. The CDR3 has 15 residues. Per germline, CDR1 SEHNR and CDR2 FQNEAQ (reference sequence). Here the CDR3 DNA reads TGTGCCAGCAGCTTAGCTCGGAACAGTGACTATGGCTACACCTTC. Protein sequence: CASSLARNSDYGYTF.

The CDR3 DNA is TGCGCCAGCAGCCAAGTTCTAGGGGACGGCAACTACGAGCAGTACTTC. This encodes CASSQVLGDGNYEQYF. V usage is TRBV4-3 and J usage is TRBJ2-7; D may be TRBD1 or TRBD2 (5 bases each). V gave up 1 base and J gave up 3 bases, with 16 bases separating them. Per germline, CDR1 LGHNA and CDR2 YSLEER. The CDR3 totals 16 residues.

To note about this clone: The same CDR3 arises from other DNA sequences in this sample as well. This chain connects TRBV18 to TRBJ2-2; D ambiguous. The CDR3 extends over 13 amino acids. CDR1 KGHSH and CDR2 LQKENI come from the germline V gene. V dropped 1 base and J dropped 3 bases, with 3 bases sitting between them. Written as DNA, the CDR3 is TGTGCCAGCTCACCACTGGACACCGGGGAGCTGTTTTTT. Its protein product is CASSPLDTGELFF.

The chain recombines TRBV27 with TRBJ2-5; D gene unclear. Trimming removed 0 bases from V and 0 bases from J, with 8 bases in between. Per germline, CDR1 MNHEY and CDR2 SMNVEV (reference sequence). The CDR3 has 15 residues. This CDR3 is CASSLSRSYQETQYF. Here the CDR3 DNA reads TGTGCCAGCAGTTTATCGCGGAGTTACCAAGAGACCCAGTACTTC.

The chain joins TRBV28 to TRBJ1-3, with TRBD1 as a possible D gene (6 bases). This CDR3 has 15 amino acids. Germline CDR1 is MDHEN and CDR2 is SYDVKM. V lost 1 base, J lost 4 bases, and 11 bases lay in between. CDR3: CASSLSWGLGNTIYF. The CDR3 DNA follows: TGTGCCAGCAGTTTATCGTGGGGGCTAGGAAACACCATATATTTT. Complete variable domain (other parts from reference TRBV28 and TRBJ1-3): DVKVTQSSRYLVKRTGEKVFLECVQDMDHENMFWYRQDPGLGLRLIYFSYDVKMKEKGDIPEGYSVSREKKERFSLILESASTNQTSMYLCASSLSWGLGNTIYFGEGSWLTVV.

This sequence joins TRBV7-9 and TRBJ1-1; D remains ambiguous. The germline V gene has CDR1 SEHNR and CDR2 FQNEAQ (reference sequence). Trimming left V 8 bases short and J 6 bases short, with 16 bases between. The CDR3 has 13 residues. CDR3 residues: CASLRTEASEAFF. CDR3 DNA sequence: TGTGCCAGCCTTCGGACGGAGGCTTCTGAAGCTTTCTTT.

The gene calls are TRBV6-6 and TRBJ2-7, with 7 bases aligning to TRBD2. Germline V CDR1 and CDR2: MNHNY, SVGAGI (reference sequence). This CDR3 is 15 amino acids long. J gave up 4 bases and V 5 bases, and 11 bases lay outside the gene matches. For the CDR3, the DNA is TGTGCCAGCAGTCCACTGGGCGGGAGTGGGTACGAGCAGTACTTC. Encoded protein: CASSPLGGSGYEQYF.

Written as DNA, the CDR3 is TGTGCCAGCAGCTTAGCGGTGGACAGAGTCTACGAGCAGTACTTC. As protein: CASSLAVDRVYEQYF. V usage is TRBV7-2 and J usage is TRBJ2-7, with a possible D match to TRBD1 (6 bases). The CDR3 is 15 amino acids. Trimming stripped 0 bases from V and 3 bases from J, with 12 bases between. Germline lookup yields CDR1 SGHTA and CDR2 FQGNSA. The full variable domain, its missing parts supplied by reference TRBV7-2 and TRBJ2-7, is GAGVSQSPSNKVTEKGKDVELRCDPISGHTALYWYRQSLGQGLEFLIYFQGNSAPDKSGLPSDRFSAERTGGSVSTLTIQRTQQEDSAVYLCASSLAVDRVYEQYFGPGTRLTVT.

The rearrangement joins TRBV28 to TRBJ2-3; D call uncertain. CDR1 and CDR2 from the germline V gene are MDHEN and SYDVKM. With 4 bases removed from V and 4 bases from J, the gap between germline ends came to 12 bases. The CDR3 is 14 amino acids. The CDR3: CASSSPLSADTQYF. DNA of the CDR3: TGTGCCAGCAGTTCCCCACTGTCGGCAGATACGCAGTATTTT.

This rearrangement joins TRBV28 to TRBJ1-3, with D perhaps TRBD1 (5 bases). V shed 5 bases and J shed 4 bases, with 12 bases lying between them. CDR1 MDHEN and CDR2 SYDVKM come from the germline V gene. The CDR3 consists of 14 residues. This chain's CDR3 is CASSQTVRGNTIYF. The CDR3 nucleotides are TGTGCCAGCAGTCAGACAGTTAGGGGAAACACCATATATTTT.

The CDR3: CASSRDSPNYGYTF. In nucleotides, the CDR3 is TGTGCCAGCAGCCGGGACAGTCCTAACTATGGCTACACCTTC. The chain links TRBV9 to TRBJ1-2, with TRBD1 identical over 7 bases. Per germline, CDR1 SGDLS and CDR2 YYNGEE. The CDR3 runs 14 residues. The V and J ends lost 4 bases and 0 bases, in that order; junction bases with no gene match: 3.

The gene calls are TRBV10-3 and TRBJ1-6; D unresolved. Per the germline V gene, CDR1 is ENHRY and CDR2 is SYGVKD. The V and J ends lost 0 bases and 9 bases respectively, with 15 bases between them. This CDR3 contains 16 residues. The CDR3 nucleotides read TGTGCCATCAGTGAGTCAAGCTCAAGGGTTGGTTCACCCCTCCACTTT. Residues: CAISESSSRVGSPLHF.

This clone was detected only once. V gene TRBV5-1 combines with J gene TRBJ2-7, with 8 positions matching TRBD2. The CDR3 length is 16 residues. Trimming at V came to 0 bases and at J to 0 bases, leaving 5 bases not matched to a gene. Germline V lookup: CDR1 SGHRS, CDR2 YFSETQ. CDR3 sequence: CASSLDSGVSSYEQYF. CDR3 coding DNA: TGCGCCAGCAGCTTGGATAGCGGGGTCAGCTCCTACGAGCAGTACTTC.

The chain couples TRBV7-9 to TRBJ2-1, with 10 bases identical to TRBD2. V shed 5 bases, J shed 4 bases, and the junction held 8 bases outside the gene matches. CDR3 length: 16 amino acids. The germline CDR1 and CDR2 sequences are SEHNR and FQNEAQ (reference sequence). CDR3 sequence reads: CASSIAGTSAYNEQFF. CDR3 nucleotides: TGTGCCAGCAGCATCGCCGGGACTAGCGCATACAATGAGCAGTTCTTC. The variable domain in full, with the rest retrieved from reference TRBV7-9 and TRBJ2-1, is DTGVSQNPRHKITKRGQNVTFRCDPISEHNRLYWYRQTLGQGPEFLTYFQNEAQLEKSRLLSDRFSAERPKGSFSTLEIQRTEQGDSAMYLCASSIAGTSAYNEQFFGPGTRLTVL.

The chain carries TRBV2 and TRBJ2-7; 9 bases agree with TRBD2. The V segment lost 1 base and the J segment 5 bases; nucleotides outside the gene matches: 12. This CDR3 spans 17 amino acids. Germline-derived CDR1 and CDR2 are SNHLY and FYNNEI. CDR3 loop: CASSEVVAGEFRDEQYF. CDR3 coding DNA: TGTGCCAGCAGTGAAGTGGTAGCGGGGGAGTTTAGGGACGAGCAGTACTTC.

The chain uses TRBV7-9 and TRBJ2-5; D unclear. Germline V gene sequence: CDR1 SEHNR, CDR2 FQNEAQ (reference sequence). The CDR3 spans 15 residues. The ends were cut back, 1 base at V and 0 bases at J, with 9 bases in the middle. CDR3 bases: TGTGCCAGCAGCTTAGTTGGGGTGTACCAAGAGACCCAGTACTTC. Protein product: CASSLVGVYQETQYF.

The chain recombines TRBV18 with TRBJ2-2; D assignment may be TRBD1 or TRBD2 (5 bases each). From germline, CDR1 is KGHSH and CDR2 LQKENI. This CDR3 has 16 residues. The ends were cut back, 3 bases at V and 5 bases at J, with 16 bases in the middle. CDR3 sequence: CASSPSAGGGTGELFF. The CDR3 DNA reads as TGTGCCAGCTCACCTTCAGCAGGTGGGGGAACCGGGGAGCTGTTTTTT. Filled out from reference TRBV18 and TRBJ2-2, the complete variable domain reads NAGVMQNPRHLVRRRGQEARLRCSPMKGHSHVYWYRQLPEEGLKFMVYLQKENIIDESGMPKERFSAEFPKEGPSILRIQQVVRGDSAAYFCASSPSAGGGTGELFFGEGSRLTVL.